This section outlines one TCR beta chain sequence together with its context. Antigen unknown. The source of the sample is a study of CD8 T cells in ankylosing spondylitis. Findings and limits, study-wide: Seemingly distinctive of ankylosing spondylitis blood was a TCR beta motif formed by eight highly homologous variants. From matched ankylosing spondylitis synovial fluid, disease-linked clones were reportedly recovered at significantly enriched levels.

TCRdb passed the 5' RACE reads through MiXCR, listing each CDR3 protein once. The data show hundreds of thousands of distinct CDR3 sequences, with roughly 13% seen just once and about 6.8% held by the top ten. The CDR3 covers 14 residues. Germline CDR1 reads SGHRS; CDR2 reads YFSETQ. The junction had 5 bases not matched to a gene; V was cut back by 4 bases and J by 7 bases. Sequencing used blood, either unsorted or a sorted T cell fraction (not recorded which). The sequence was collected from a male donor with ankylosing spondylitis. The rearrangement links TRBV5-1 to TRBJ2-1; TRBD1 matches at 10 bases. The CDR3 DNA reads TGCGCCAGCAGCAAGGGACAGGGGTTAAATGAGCAGTTCTTC. Its translation: CASSKGQGLNEQFF.